These 22 T cell receptor beta chains originate from one sample sequenced in a study of neoadjuvant anti-PD-1 for oral cavity cancer. Sequencing used immunoSEQ multiplex PCR; TCRdb keeps in-frame clones, though not all of them. The sample carries 30,000 to 35,000 clones, around nine tenths recorded once. Sequences were derived from PBMCs, sampled before nivolumab (anti-PD-1) treatment. All receptors derive from a person between 40 and 85 years old with oral cavity squamous cell carcinoma.

The gene calls are TRBV7-8 and TRBJ1-1, with D tentatively TRBD1 (5 bases). This CDR3 region has 13 residues. The ends were cut back, 6 bases at V and 1 base at J, with 9 bases in the middle. Germline values: CDR1 SGHVS, CDR2 FQNEAQ. Here the CDR3 DNA reads TGTGCCAGCAGATCCGACAGGAACACTGAAGCTTTCTTT. Encoded protein: CASRSDRNTEAFF.

The chain links TRBV11-2 to TRBJ1-3; tentative D call: TRBD1 (5 bases). Germline V gene sequence: CDR1 SGHAT, CDR2 FQNNGV. Trimming removed 1 base at V and 4 bases at J, with 5 bases between. The CDR3 is made up of 13 amino acids. CDR3 sequence reads: CASSLGQGNTIYF. The CDR3 DNA reads as TGTGCCAGCAGCTTAGGACAGGGAAACACCATATATTTT.

A few counts support this clone. The gene calls are TRBV9 and TRBJ2-1, with 7 bases lining up with TRBD2. The CDR3 covers 17 residues. Germline lookup yields CDR1 SGDLS and CDR2 YYNGEE. V lost 4 bases to trimming and J lost 5 bases; unmatched junction nucleotides: 15. The DNA of the CDR3 is TGTGCCAGCAGCCCTAGCGGAGCCGGAGCTTGGGACAATGAGCAGTTCTTC. Encoded protein: CASSPSGAGAWDNEQFF.

V and J are TRBV5-4 and TRBJ1-2; 9 bases fit TRBD1. Germline-derived CDR1 and CDR2 are SGHNT and YYREEE (reference sequence). This CDR3 comprises 15 residues. J gave up 3 bases and V 5 bases, and 8 bases lay outside the gene matches. This CDR3 reads CASSQQGAPYYGYTF. The CDR3 DNA reads as TGTGCCAGCAGTCAACAGGGGGCCCCTTACTATGGCTACACCTTC. Full variable domain (remainder filled in from reference TRBV5-4 and TRBJ1-2): ETGVTQSPTHLIKTRGQQVTLRCSSQSGHNTVSWYQQALGQGPQFIFQYYREEENGRGNFPPRFSGLQFPNYSSELNVNALELDDSALYLCASSQQGAPYYGYTFGSGTRLTVV.

V and J are TRBV5-1 and TRBJ1-2; TRBD1 is a possible D gene (5 bases). The CDR3 runs to 15 residues. The V gene's germline CDR1 is SGHRS and CDR2 YFSETQ. The V end lost 3 bases, the J end lost 8 bases, and 20 bases lay between the germline ends. In DNA form, the CDR3 reads TGCGCCAGCAGCTCTGGGACGGTTGAAATCTGGGGCTACACCTTC. Its translation: CASSSGTVEIWGYTF. Full variable domain (missing parts from reference TRBV5-1 and TRBJ1-2): KAGVTQTPRYLIKTRGQQVTLSCSPISGHRSVSWYQQTPGQGLQFLFEYFSETQRNKGNFPGRFSGRQFSNSRSEMNVSTLELGDSALYLCASSSGTVEIWGYTFGSGTRLTVV.

CDR3 nucleotide sequence: TGTGCCAGCAGCCCGGGGAGGACTAACTATGGCTACACCTTC. Translating it yields CASSPGRTNYGYTF. The rearrangement links TRBV7-2 to TRBJ1-2; no definite D call. Trimming cost V 5 bases and J 0 bases, with 10 bases left between them. Germline V CDR1 and CDR2: SGHTA, FQGNSA. The CDR3 sequence is 14 residues long.

The chain joins TRBV5-5 to TRBJ2-2; D ambiguous. The CDR3 extends over 12 amino acids. Germline V lookup: CDR1 SGHKS, CDR2 YYEKEE (reference sequence). V was clipped by 4 bases and J by 3 bases, with 4 bases between them. The CDR3 here is CASSPHTGELFF. CDR3 nucleotides: TGTGCCAGCAGCCCGCACACCGGGGAGCTGTTTTTT.

V gene TRBV5-6 combines with J gene TRBJ1-2; no definite D call. This CDR3 contains 11 residues. From germline, CDR1 is SGHDT and CDR2 YYEEEE. V was shortened by 1 base and J by 8 bases, with 6 bases between the two germline ends. CDR3 protein: CASSLSRGYTF. In DNA, the CDR3 is TGTGCCAGCAGCTTGTCAAGGGGCTACACCTTC.

The chain links TRBV7-9 to TRBJ2-3, with TRBD1 as a possible D gene (5 bases). V lost 5 bases and J 0 bases, leaving 18 bases between the germline ends. The CDR3 loop spans 17 amino acids. CDR1 is SEHNR and CDR2 is FQNEAQ in the germline V gene (reference sequence). The CDR3 here is CASSPGMTASSTDTQYF. As DNA, the CDR3 is TGTGCCAGCAGCCCGGGCATGACAGCTTCAAGCACAGATACGCAGTATTTT.

This chain uses TRBV19 with TRBJ1-5; D possibly corresponds to TRBD1 (5 bases). The germline CDR1 and CDR2 sequences are LNHDA and SQIVND (reference sequence). The V gene lost 7 bases and the J gene lost 0 bases, with 16 bases spanning the gap. The CDR3 is made up of 16 amino acids. The CDR3 loop reads CASKFAGRDSNQPQHF. In nucleotides, the CDR3 is TGTGCCAGTAAGTTTGCAGGGCGGGATAGCAATCAGCCCCAGCATTTT.

The chain recombines TRBV6-6 with TRBJ2-7; possibly TRBD1 for D (7 bases). The CDR3 totals 15 residues. Trimming removed 6 bases at V and 5 bases at J, with 20 bases between. Germline V CDR1 and CDR2: MNHNY, SVGAGI (reference sequence). The CDR3 sequence is CASSRGTEGIDEQYF. The CDR3 coding sequence is TGTGCCAGCAGCCGCGGGACAGAGGGAATAGACGAGCAGTACTTC.

The chain links TRBV20-1 to TRBJ2-1; unclear D gene. This CDR3 is 10 amino acids long. Germline loops: CDR1 DFQATT, CDR2 SNEGSKA (reference sequence). Between the trimmed V and J ends, which lost 3 bases and 6 bases, there was a span of 3 bases. The CDR3 DNA reads as TGCAGTGCTAGCAGCAATGAGCAGTTCTTC. It encodes CSASSNEQFF.

This clone qualifies as large. V and J are TRBV4-3 and TRBJ1-5; the D gene is possibly TRBD1 (5 bases). CDR3 length: 16 amino acids. The germline V gene encodes CDR1 LGHNA and CDR2 YSLEER. Trimming took off 0 bases at V and 7 bases at J, with 16 bases between the two ends. CDR3 nucleotide sequence: TGCGCCAGCAGCCAAGATATGGGGCAGGGTTTCCAGCCCCAGCATTTT. Its translation: CASSQDMGQGFQPQHF.

The rearrangement uses TRBV11-3 and TRBJ1-1; possibly TRBD1 for D (5 bases). CDR1 is SGHNT and CDR2 is YENEEA in the germline V gene. This CDR3 is 13 amino acids long. The V gene lost 8 bases and the J gene lost 0 bases, with 10 bases spanning the gap. The CDR3 region has the DNA TGTGCCAGCGGGGCAGGAGTGAACACTGAAGCTTTCTTT. Amino acid sequence: CASGAGVNTEAFF.

The chain carries TRBV7-8 and TRBJ2-7; no clear D. The V end was cut by 5 bases, the J end by 3 bases, with 8 bases between. Germline V gene data show CDR1 as SGHVS and CDR2 as FQNEAQ. The CDR3 runs to 12 residues. The CDR3 sequence: CASSISGYEQYF. The CDR3, as DNA: TGTGCCAGCAGCATTTCGGGCTACGAGCAGTACTTC.

This clone was counted a single time. The V call is TRBV5-4, the J call TRBJ1-4, with D hard to call. CDR1 and CDR2 from the germline V gene are SGHNT and YYREEE (reference sequence). Trimming removed 3 bases from V and 0 bases from J, with 9 bases in between. The CDR3 covers 15 residues. The CDR3 DNA sequence: TGTGCCAGCAGCTACGACTGGTCAACTAATGAAAAACTGTTTTTT. Translation: CASSYDWSTNEKLFF.

A single count supports this clone. The V and J genes are TRBV11-2 and TRBJ1-1, with D tentatively TRBD1 (5 bases). This CDR3 region has 14 residues. Germline loops: CDR1 SGHAT, CDR2 FQNNGV. V was shortened by 4 bases and J by 0 bases, with 9 bases between the two germline ends. CDR3 DNA: TGTGCCAGCAGCTCGGGGACGGTGAACACTGAAGCTTTCTTT. Its translation: CASSSGTVNTEAFF.

This clone appeared a single time. V usage is TRBV19 and J usage is TRBJ1-2; 7 positions match TRBD1. Trimming at V came to 6 bases and at J to 2 bases, leaving 15 bases not matched to a gene. The germline CDR1 and CDR2 sequences are LNHDA and SQIVND (reference sequence). This CDR3 has 17 residues. The CDR3 DNA reads TGTGCCAGTAGCACGATCCCCGGGACAGTACAGAACTATGGCTACACCTTC. Translated, it gives CASSTIPGTVQNYGYTF.

DNA for the CDR3: TGTGCCAGCAGTTTCCCTGACGGTAACTATGGCTACACCTTC. This encodes CASSFPDGNYGYTF. The genes are TRBV28 and TRBJ1-2; no definite D call. CDR1 is MDHEN, CDR2 SYDVKM, per germline. The V gene lost 3 bases and the J gene lost 1 base, with 9 bases spanning the gap. This CDR3 spans 14 amino acids.

The chain uses TRBV6-5 and TRBJ2-1; 9 bases are shared with TRBD2. CDR3 length equals 16 residues. V lost 0 bases, J lost 7 bases, and 7 bases stayed unmatched. The germline V gene has CDR1 MNHEY and CDR2 SVGAGI. CDR3 bases: TGTGCCAGCAGTTACTCGGCGGGGGGGCTTAGGAATGAGCAGTTCTTC. Translated: CASSYSAGGLRNEQFF.

The rearrangement links TRBV27 to TRBJ1-5; the D gene is possibly TRBD1 (5 bases). Germline V gene sequence: CDR1 MNHEY, CDR2 SMNVEV (reference sequence). V gave up 6 bases and J gave up 1 base, with 13 bases separating them. This CDR3 comprises 15 residues. In nucleotides, the CDR3 is TGTGCCAGCAGGCCCGGGGGGTTAAGCAATCAGCCCCAGCATTTT. Its translation: CASRPGGLSNQPQHF.

The genes are TRBV5-1 and TRBJ1-3, with 7 bases lining up with TRBD1. Germline V CDR1 and CDR2: SGHRS, YFSETQ. This CDR3 has 15 amino acids. V dropped 5 bases and J dropped 0; count of bases not matched to a gene: 5. Written as DNA, the CDR3 is TGCGCCAGCAGAGGGGGCGATTCCTCTGGAAACACCATATATTTT. Protein product: CASRGGDSSGNTIYF. The whole variable domain, remainder taken from reference TRBV5-1 and TRBJ1-3, is KAGVTQTPRYLIKTRGQQVTLSCSPISGHRSVSWYQQTPGQGLQFLFEYFSETQRNKGNFPGRFSGRQFSNSRSEMNVSTLELGDSALYLCASRGGDSSGNTIYFGEGSWLTVV.